The clone carrying this TCR beta chain came up many times. Whole blood was used without fractionation, so all unsorted peripheral T cells were included. The RNA source was a roughly 2.5 ml peripheral blood draw. cDNA was made from around 0.5 ug RNA using alpha and beta constant primers. Each of the alpha and beta chains got its own library through chain-specific third strand synthesis with indices. One entry per CDR3 protein, called by TCRdb with MiXCR from the 5' RACE reads. The repertoire holds some 17,000 distinct CDR3 sequences, with roughly a tenth as singletons. The J segment lost 5 bases and the V segment lost 0 bases, leaving 5 bases of the junction unmatched. Germline assignment: CDR1 SGHTA and CDR2 FQGNSA. CDR3 length: 15 amino acids. The sample originates from a study of HIV-infected patients and healthy controls.

The V gene is TRBV7-2, the J gene TRBJ2-3; 7 bases line up with TRBD2. Sequencing used blood. The clonotype was recovered from an adult in good health. The CDR3 spells CASSLAGIAGDTQYF. CDR3 DNA sequence: TGTGCCAGCAGCTTAGCTGGTATAGCGGGAGATACGCAGTATTTT. Looking up the rest from reference TRBV7-2 and TRBJ2-3 gives the full variable domain: GAGVSQSPSNKVTEKGKDVELRCDPISGHTALYWYRQSLGQGLEFLIYFQGNSAPDKSGLPSDRFSAERTGGSVSTLTIQRTQQEDSAVYLCASSLAGIAGDTQYFGPGTRLTVL.